This TCR beta chain was recorded in a study of CD8+ T cells in alopecia areata. Study-level findings and limits: More clonal than normal scalp was lesional scalp, particularly alopecia totalis/universalis.

The V gene's germline CDR1 is SEHNR and CDR2 FQNEAQ (reference sequence). V shed 2 bases and J 3 bases; nucleotides not matched to a gene: 5. The CDR3 consists of 15 residues. The treatment was: oral pan-JAK inhibitor, 5-10 mg twice daily. Specimens obtained from alopecia areata patients comprised lesional scalp punch biopsies and peripheral blood. On this clone itself: What it recognizes is unknown.

After isolation, RNA underwent reverse transcription to generate cDNA as the sequencing template. This table comes from immunoSEQ multiplex PCR, and its TCRdb copy is limited to in-frame clones, with some not included. The data contain about 64,000 clones, 46% of them singletons. The chain carries TRBV7-9 and TRBJ2-5; TRBD2 matches 8 bases. Here the sequenced sample was CD8+ T cells sorted from blood, taken at approximately week 36, from a patient treated with tofacitinib. This TCR was recovered from a human donor with alopecia areata. CDR3 protein: CASSLRPAGEETQYF. The CDR3 region has the DNA TGTGCCAGCAGCTTACGCCCAGCGGGAGAAGAGACCCAGTACTTC.